This TCR beta chain was recovered during a study of blood T cell repertoires in COVID-19. The germline CDR1 and CDR2 sequences are SGHNT and YENEEA. The CDR3 extends over 16 amino acids. Trimming cost V 0 bases and J 2 bases, with 14 bases left between them. As processed by the authors: Reference gene primers were amplified, and this amplification served to estimate nucleated cell counts. Repertoires were generated with immunoSEQ multiplex PCR, while TCRdb's copy carries only in-frame clones and drops some. The V and J calls and clone size come from that table; D and trimming were worked out from the DNA. The data contain about 180,000 clones, 75% to 90% of them singletons. Participant-given clinical history determined each cohort assignment.

This clonotype was sampled from a middle-aged man who had recovered from COVID-19. Sequencing was performed on PBMCs or T cells enriched from blood (not recorded which). The rearrangement joins TRBV11-3 to TRBJ2-7; a weak D match, TRBD2 (5 bases). The CDR3 DNA reads as TGTGCCAGCAGCTTAGAACGGAACTCTAGCCCCTACGAGCAGTACTTC. Its protein product is CASSLERNSSPYEQYF.